These 26 T cell receptor beta chains were sequenced from one sample in a study of T-cell memory formation after mild COVID-19. From the 5' RACE reads, TCRdb called clonotypes with MiXCR, one entry per CDR3 protein. The profile shows about 140,000 distinct CDR3 sequences, roughly 6.2% of them singletons. The sample comprised PBMCs or a T cell subset sorted from them (not recorded which). Receptor source: an adult woman who had mild COVID-19 (a few samples of this study predate the infection). Cell type and time point are not known.

This sequence joins TRBV7-3 and TRBJ2-1; D ambiguous. The CDR3 sequence is 15 residues long. Germline lookup yields CDR1 SGHTA and CDR2 FQGTGA. V lost 3 bases and J lost 0, with 9 bases in between. CDR3 coding DNA: TGTGCCAGCAGCTTCGCGCCAAGCTCCTACAATGAGCAGTTCTTC. This sequence encodes CASSFAPSSYNEQFF.

CDR3 region: CSVRQASIEQFF. CDR3 coding DNA: TGCAGTGTTCGACAAGCCAGTATTGAGCAGTTCTTC. The chain uses TRBV20-1 and TRBJ2-1; D is unclear. V lost 7 bases and J 9 bases, leaving 16 bases between the germline ends. The CDR3 sequence is 12 residues long. Germline V CDR1 and CDR2: DFQATT, SNEGSKA (reference sequence).

This clonotype was detected a few times. CDR3 sequence: CASGRQDEAGYTF. CDR3 nucleotide sequence: TGTGCCAGCGGGCGACAGGACGAAGCTGGCTACACCTTC. The rearrangement uses TRBV12-3 or TRBV12-4 and TRBJ1-2, with D perhaps matching TRBD1 (6 bases). The CDR3 totals 13 residues. The V end was cut by 8 bases, the J end by 7 bases, with 17 bases between.

This clonotype was seen at least ten times. The chain uses TRBV9 and TRBJ2-3; D unclear. The CDR3 totals 15 residues. Trimming left V 4 bases short and J 2 bases short, with 14 bases between. Germline V gene lookup returns CDR1 SGDLS and CDR2 YYNGEE. CDR3 sequence (DNA): TGTGCCAGCAGCTATCAGACGCACCTCACAGATACGCAGTATTTT. Translated, it gives CASSYQTHLTDTQYF. Full variable domain (rest looked up from reference TRBV9 and TRBJ2-3): DSGVTQTPKHLITATGQRVTLRCSPRSGDLSVYWYQQSLDQGLQFLIQYYNGEERAKGNILERFSAQQFPDLHSELNLSSLELGDSALYFCASSYQTHLTDTQYFGPGTRLTVL.

This clonotype was picked up many times. V gene TRBV7-9 combines with J gene TRBJ2-3; D possibly corresponds to TRBD2 (7 bases). The CDR3 length is 16 residues. CDR1 is SEHNR and CDR2 is FQNEAQ in the germline V gene (reference sequence). V lost 5 bases and J 5 bases, leaving 20 bases between the germline ends. The CDR3 spells CASSPRLGGGRDTQYF. The CDR3 DNA is TGTGCCAGCAGCCCCCGGCTAGGGGGGGGCAGAGATACGCAGTATTTT.

This clonotype was seen ten or more times. The chain couples TRBV7-3 to TRBJ2-1; TRBD2 agrees at 7 bases. Germline V gene sequence: CDR1 SGHTA, CDR2 FQGTGA. This CDR3 contains 15 residues. V shed 8 bases, J shed 7 bases, and the junction held 14 bases outside the gene matches. CDR3 nucleotide sequence: TGTGCCAGCTCGTCGAGCGCGGGGGTTAGGAATGAGCAGTTCTTC. Protein product: CASSSSAGVRNEQFF.

The chain employs TRBV5-1 and TRBJ1-1; D is unresolved. This CDR3 is 13 amino acids long. Germline assignment: CDR1 SGHRS and CDR2 YFSETQ. V dropped 0 bases and J dropped 1 base, with 4 bases sitting between them. CDR3: CASSLEQNTEAFF. In nucleotides, the CDR3 is TGCGCCAGCAGCTTGGAACAGAACACTGAAGCTTTCTTT.

This clonotype was detected a few times. The V gene is TRBV5-5, the J gene TRBJ2-1; TRBD1 aligns across 10 bases. The CDR3 consists of 17 residues. J lost 3 bases, V lost 2 bases, and 8 bases had no gene match. Germline lookup yields CDR1 SGHKS and CDR2 YYEKEE (reference sequence). The CDR3 DNA is TGTGCCAGCAGCTTAGGCCCGGGACAGGGGCTCTACAATGAGCAGTTCTTC. Translated, it gives CASSLGPGQGLYNEQFF.

This clonotype appeared many times. The chain has TRBV20-1 and TRBJ2-3, with D unclear. Between the trimmed V and J ends, which lost 2 bases and 0 bases, there was a span of 6 bases. The CDR3 covers 13 residues. Per the germline V gene, CDR1 is DFQATT and CDR2 is SNEGSKA (reference sequence). The CDR3 here is CSARHQSTDTQYF. The CDR3 region has the DNA TGCAGTGCTAGACACCAGAGCACAGATACGCAGTATTTT.

This clonotype was seen many times. The chain carries TRBV12-3 or TRBV12-4 and TRBJ2-7; 10 bases line up with TRBD1. This CDR3 spans 13 amino acids. Trimming cost V 6 bases and J 3 bases; bases outside gene matches: 2. The CDR3 DNA reads TGTGCCAGCAGCCGGGACAGGGGCTACGAGCAGTACTTC. This codes for CASSRDRGYEQYF.

V gene TRBV14 combines with J gene TRBJ2-1; 9 bases are shared with TRBD1. Losses at the gene ends were 6 bases for V and 3 bases for J; bases not matched to a gene: 12. The CDR3 has 17 residues. From germline, CDR1 is SGHDN and CDR2 FVKESK. Here the CDR3 DNA reads TGTGCCAGCAGTCATCCGCTGGACAGGGGATACTACAATGAGCAGTTCTTC. Translating gives CASSHPLDRGYYNEQFF.

At least ten counts were recorded for this clonotype. The chain recombines TRBV5-1 with TRBJ2-3; D is undetermined. With 2 bases removed from V and 1 base from J, the gap between germline ends came to 14 bases. Germline CDR1 is SGHRS and CDR2 is YFSETQ. This CDR3 has 16 residues. The CDR3 loop reads CASSFDPLTGTDTQYF. In DNA, the CDR3 is TGCGCCAGCAGCTTCGACCCCCTTACTGGCACAGATACGCAGTATTTT.

This clonotype occurred many times. The CDR3 is CASSTGQGVMDYGYTF. CDR3 DNA sequence: TGCGCCAGCAGCACCGGACAGGGGGTAATGGACTATGGCTACACCTTC. The rearrangement joins TRBV5-1 to TRBJ1-2, with 10 bases fitting TRBD1. J lost 3 bases, V lost 4 bases, and 9 bases had no gene match. This CDR3 is built from 16 residues. The germline V gene has CDR1 SGHRS and CDR2 YFSETQ. The complete variable domain, with remaining parts taken from reference TRBV5-1 and TRBJ1-2, reads KAGVTQTPRYLIKTRGQQVTLSCSPISGHRSVSWYQQTPGQGLQFLFEYFSETQRNKGNFPGRFSGRQFSNSRSEMNVSTLELGDSALYLCASSTGQGVMDYGYTFGSGTRLTVV.

V gene TRBV6-2 or TRBV6-3 combines with J gene TRBJ2-6; unclear D gene. This CDR3 spans 13 amino acids. V dropped 6 bases and J dropped 1 base, with 4 bases sitting between them. The V gene's germline CDR1 is MNHEY and CDR2 SVGEGT. The CDR3 DNA reads TGTGCCAGCAGGGAGTCTGGGGCCAACGTCCTGACTTTC. This codes for CASRESGANVLTF.

This clonotype has more than one count but fewer than ten. The CDR3 here is CSAPPFSGGRADTQYF. The CDR3 bases are TGCAGTGCTCCCCCCTTTAGCGGAGGGCGGGCAGATACGCAGTATTTT. This chain connects TRBV20-1 to TRBJ2-3; D perhaps matches TRBD2 (6 bases). Germline-derived CDR1 and CDR2 are DFQATT and SNEGSKA (reference sequence). The V end was cut by 5 bases, the J end by 4 bases, with 22 bases between. CDR3 length: 16 amino acids.

This clonotype was observed many times. V is TRBV13 and J is TRBJ1-1; maybe TRBD1 (5 bases). V lost 4 bases to trimming and J lost 5 bases, with 14 bases between them. Germline V gives CDR1 PRHDT, CDR2 FYEKMQ (reference sequence). The CDR3 totals 14 residues. The CDR3 sequence: CASSSRQKRTEAFF. DNA of the CDR3: TGTGCCAGCAGCTCTCGACAGAAGCGGACTGAAGCTTTCTTT.

A note on this clonotype: One junction end disagrees with the germline gene, perhaps due to a read error. The chain couples TRBV2 to TRBJ2-1, with 8 bases matching TRBD2. The CDR3 has 15 residues. CDR1 is SNHLY and CDR2 is FYNNEI in the germline V gene. CDR3 sequence (DNA): TGTTCCAGCTTCCGAGCCGGGGGGGCAGAAAATGAGCAGTTCTTC. Encoded protein: CSSFRAGGAENEQFF.

This clonotype was found many times. This chain connects TRBV6-5 to TRBJ2-3; D gene unclear. CDR1 is MNHEY and CDR2 is SVGAGI in the germline V gene. The CDR3 consists of 12 residues. The V and J ends lost 6 bases and 8 bases respectively, with 12 bases between them. The DNA for the CDR3 is TGTGCCAGCAGGCCGGGCCACGGTACGCAGTATTTT. This sequence encodes CASRPGHGTQYF.

A remark on this clonotype: A much bigger clone sits one base away, suggesting this may be a read error. The chain carries TRBV4-1 and TRBJ1-1; possibly TRBD1 for D (6 bases). Germline values: CDR1 MGHRA, CDR2 YSYEKL. The CDR3 runs 13 residues. The germline V and J ends were trimmed by 4 bases and 3 bases, with 9 bases remaining between them. CDR3: CASSRGLDTEAFF. DNA of the CDR3: TGCGCCAGCAGCCGGGGGCTGGACACTGAAGCTTTCTTT.

This sequence joins TRBV4-2 and TRBJ2-2; TRBD2 matches at 8 bases. The CDR3 loop spans 17 amino acids. After removal of 5 bases from V and 0 bases from J, the junction contained 8 bases not matched to a gene. The V gene's germline CDR1 is LGHNA and CDR2 YNFKEQ. CDR3: CASSVQGSGANTGELFF. CDR3 nucleotide sequence: TGTGCCAGCAGCGTCCAGGGTAGCGGGGCGAACACCGGGGAGCTGTTTTTT.

Ten or more counts support this clonotype. The J gene is TRBJ2-3, the V gene TRBV29-1; 9 nucleotides line up with TRBD1. CDR3 length: 14 amino acids. The ends lost 6 bases at V and 7 bases at J; junction bases unmatched: 11. From germline, CDR1 is SQVTM and CDR2 ANQGSEA. CDR3 loop: CSVKQGADRHTQYF. DNA for the CDR3: TGCAGCGTCAAACAGGGGGCCGATCGACATACGCAGTATTTT.

This clonotype was counted a few times. This chain uses TRBV5-4 with TRBJ1-1, with 7 positions matching TRBD1. CDR3 length: 16 residues. Looked up from germline, CDR1 is SGHNT and CDR2 is YYREEE (reference sequence). V lost 4 bases and J lost 1; bases outside the gene matches: 10. CDR3: CASSRGRQGTNTEAFF. In nucleotides, the CDR3 is TGTGCCAGCAGCCGAGGAAGACAGGGCACGAACACTGAAGCTTTCTTT.

This clonotype turned up a few times. J is TRBJ2-2 and V is TRBV12-3 or TRBV12-4; 8 positions match TRBD2. J lost 9 bases, V lost 5 bases, and 2 bases had no gene match. The CDR3 runs 12 residues. The CDR3 loop is CASSQRERELFF. In nucleotides, the CDR3 is TGTGCCAGCAGTCAGCGGGAGAGGGAGCTGTTTTTT.

In DNA, the CDR3 is TGTGCCAGCTCCCTCGCCGGGACACCGATGGGGCAGTACTTC. Translation gives CASSLAGTPMGQYF. This chain links TRBV12-3 or TRBV12-4 with TRBJ2-7, with D tentatively TRBD1 (6 bases). CDR3 length: 14 amino acids. V was shortened by 8 bases and J by 9 bases, with 23 bases between the two germline ends.

Ten or more counts support this clonotype. This chain connects TRBV5-1 to TRBJ1-6; D gene ambiguous. The CDR3 has 15 amino acids. CDR1 is SGHRS and CDR2 is YFSETQ in the germline V gene. The V gene lost 0 bases and the J gene lost 9 bases, with 13 bases spanning the gap. The CDR3 here is CASSLASGEGSPLHF. Here the CDR3 DNA reads TGCGCCAGCAGCTTGGCGAGCGGGGAAGGTTCACCCCTCCACTTT.

This clonotype was picked up many times. The chain is built from TRBV12-3 or TRBV12-4 and TRBJ1-5, with 8 bases that match TRBD1. CDR3 length: 16 amino acids. J lost 0 bases, V lost 2 bases, and 3 bases had no gene match. The CDR3 reads CASSLRRGLSNQPQHF. The CDR3 DNA reads as TGTGCCAGCAGTTTACGCAGGGGGCTTAGCAATCAGCCCCAGCATTTT.